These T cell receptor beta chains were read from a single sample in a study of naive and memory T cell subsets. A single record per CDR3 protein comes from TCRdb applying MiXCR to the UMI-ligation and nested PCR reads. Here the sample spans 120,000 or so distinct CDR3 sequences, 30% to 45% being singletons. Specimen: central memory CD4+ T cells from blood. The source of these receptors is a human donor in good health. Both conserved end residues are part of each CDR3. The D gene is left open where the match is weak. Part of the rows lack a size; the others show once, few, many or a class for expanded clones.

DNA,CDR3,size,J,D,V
TGTGCCAGCAGCCAACAGAGGGGAGCCGGGGAGCTGTTTTTT,CASSQQRGAGELFF,NA,TRBJ2-2,NA,TRBV11-2
TGTGCCAGTAGTATTGGTCCAAATCAAGGTAATCAGCCCCAGCATTTT,CASSIGPNQGNQPQHF,few,TRBJ1-5,NA,TRBV19
TGTGCCAGCGGCTCGCATCAGCCCCAGCATTTT,CASGSHQPQHF,NA,TRBJ1-5,NA,TRBV2
TGTGCCACCAGTGATTCGGGGACAGTCACAGATACGCAGTATTTT,CATSDSGTVTDTQYF,NA,TRBJ2-3,TRBD1,TRBV24-1
TGTGCCAGCAGTTCTCAGGCAACCTACGAGCAGTACTTC,CASSSQATYEQYF,NA,TRBJ2-7,NA,TRBV12-3/TRBV12-4
TGTGCCAGCAGACAAACAGGGGGCGCCGGGCATTTT,CASRQTGGAGHF,few,TRBJ1-5,TRBD1,TRBV2
TGTGCCAGCAGCCCAGGGTACGGAAACACCATATATTTT,CASSPGYGNTIYF,NA,TRBJ1-3,NA,TRBV7-9
TGCAGTGCGGGGGAGGGGGCCAATCAGCCCCAGCATTTT,CSAGEGANQPQHF,NA,TRBJ1-5,TRBD1,TRBV20-1
TGTGCCAGCTCACCACTACAACACAGGGACAATGAGCAGTTCTTC,CASSPLQHRDNEQFF,NA,TRBJ2-1,NA,TRBV18
TGTGCCACCCTCCAAGGGGGGGGTGGCTACACCTTC,CATLQGGGGYTF,few,TRBJ1-2,NA,TRBV28
TGTGCCAGCAGCCAAGGGTTTGGGGTTGATGAAAAACTGTTTTTT,CASSQGFGVDEKLFF,NA,TRBJ1-4,NA,TRBV3-1
TGTGCCAGCAGCCCACCCACAGGGGAAATTCGGTACTTC,CASSPPTGEIRYF,few,TRBJ2-7,TRBD1,TRBV4-2
TGTGCCTGGTCCCGGGATGCAACTAATGAAAAACTGTTTTTT,CAWSRDATNEKLFF,NA,TRBJ1-4,NA,TRBV30
TGTGCCTGGAGTGTGGGCCTGGGGTTCGGGGAGCTGTTTTTT,CAWSVGLGFGELFF,NA,TRBJ2-2,NA,TRBV30
TGTGCCAGCAGCCGCGCAACAGACTATGGCTACACCTTC,CASSRATDYGYTF,few,TRBJ1-2,NA,TRBV7-2
TGTGCCAGCAGTACTGACAGGGGAGCGAGGGAGACCCAGTACTTC,CASSTDRGARETQYF,NA,TRBJ2-5,TRBD1,TRBV6-1
TGTGCCAGCAGTAGAGGCCGGACCGTGGCCGGGGAGCTGTTTTTT,CASSRGRTVAGELFF,once,TRBJ2-2,NA,TRBV6-5
TGTGCCAGCAGCCCGGGACAGGGGACCGGGGAGCTGTTTTTT,CASSPGQGTGELFF,NA,TRBJ2-2,TRBD1,TRBV7-2
TGTGCCAGCAGTTTAGCGCTTGGGGACCCGGGGCCCCAGCATTTT,CASSLALGDPGPQHF,NA,TRBJ1-5,NA,TRBV12-3/TRBV12-4
TGTGCCAGCAGCACGAGCGGGAGTTCCAATGAGCAGTTCTTC,CASSTSGSSNEQFF,NA,TRBJ2-1,TRBD2,TRBV7-2